This TCR beta chain originates from a study of control samples from healthy donors and cancer patients. The germline V gene has CDR1 LNHDA and CDR2 SQIVND (reference sequence). There are 14 residues in the CDR3. Trimming pared 1 base from V and 1 base from J, leaving 4 bases between. The table came from immunoSEQ multiplex PCR; TCRdb's copy has only in-frame clones and leaves some out. The sample holds around 100,000 clones, about 91% seen once. The sample consisted of blood. The clonotype originates from a woman aged 18-29 years in good health. This chain joins TRBV19 and TRBJ2-2; D gene unclear. In nucleotides, the CDR3 is TGTGCCAGTAGTATAGCAGGGAACACCGGGGAGCTGTTTTTT. It translates to CASSIAGNTGELFF.